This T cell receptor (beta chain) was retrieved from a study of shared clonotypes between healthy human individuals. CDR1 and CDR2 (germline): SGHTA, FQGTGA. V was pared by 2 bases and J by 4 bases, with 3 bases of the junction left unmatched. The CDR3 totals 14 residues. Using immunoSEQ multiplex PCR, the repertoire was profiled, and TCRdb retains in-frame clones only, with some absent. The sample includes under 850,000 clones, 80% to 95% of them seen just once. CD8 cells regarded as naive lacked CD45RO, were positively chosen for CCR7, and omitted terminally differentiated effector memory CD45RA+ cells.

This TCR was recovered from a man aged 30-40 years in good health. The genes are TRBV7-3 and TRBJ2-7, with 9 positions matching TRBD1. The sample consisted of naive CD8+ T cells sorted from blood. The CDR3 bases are TGTGCCAGCAGCTTAGGGGGACAGGGATACGAGCAGTACTTC. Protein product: CASSLGGQGYEQYF.